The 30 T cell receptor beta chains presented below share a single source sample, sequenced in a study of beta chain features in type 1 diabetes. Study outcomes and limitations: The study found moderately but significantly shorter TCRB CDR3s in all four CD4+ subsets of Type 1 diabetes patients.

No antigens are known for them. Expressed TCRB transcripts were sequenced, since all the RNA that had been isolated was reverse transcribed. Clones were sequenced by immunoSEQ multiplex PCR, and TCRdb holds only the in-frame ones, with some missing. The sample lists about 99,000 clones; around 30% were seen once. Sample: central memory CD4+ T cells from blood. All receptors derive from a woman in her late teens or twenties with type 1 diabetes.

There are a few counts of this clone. This CDR3 reads CASSTGLRISYNEQFF. The CDR3 DNA sequence: TGTGCCAGTAGTACGGGACTCCGAATCTCCTACAATGAGCAGTTCTTC. The J gene is TRBJ2-1, the V gene TRBV19; maybe TRBD2 (6 bases). CDR1 and CDR2 from the germline V gene are LNHDA and SQIVND (reference sequence). This CDR3 spans 16 amino acids. Trimming removed 4 bases at V and 0 bases at J, with 13 bases between.

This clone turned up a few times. The CDR3 sequence is CASSPVGSSYEQYF. The CDR3 DNA is TGTGCCAGCTCACCAGTGGGGAGCTCCTACGAGCAGTACTTC. The chain combines TRBV18 with TRBJ2-7, with TRBD2 as a possible D gene (5 bases). Germline V gives CDR1 KGHSH, CDR2 LQKENI. This CDR3 spans 14 amino acids. Trimming removed 2 bases from V and 0 bases from J, with 8 bases in between.

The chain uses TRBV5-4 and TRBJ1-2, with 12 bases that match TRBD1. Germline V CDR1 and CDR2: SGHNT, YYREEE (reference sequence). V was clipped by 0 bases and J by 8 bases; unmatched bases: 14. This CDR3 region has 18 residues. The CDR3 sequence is CASSLASRDRGLGGGYTF. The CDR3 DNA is TGTGCCAGCAGCTTGGCTTCTCGGGACAGGGGGCTGGGAGGAGGCTACACCTTC.

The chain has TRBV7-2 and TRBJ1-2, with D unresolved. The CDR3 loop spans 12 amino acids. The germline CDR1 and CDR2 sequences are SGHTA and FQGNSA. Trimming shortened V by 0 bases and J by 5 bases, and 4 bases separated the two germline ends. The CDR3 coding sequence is TGTGCCAGCAGCTTAGCCTTGTATGGCTACACCTTC. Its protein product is CASSLALYGYTF.

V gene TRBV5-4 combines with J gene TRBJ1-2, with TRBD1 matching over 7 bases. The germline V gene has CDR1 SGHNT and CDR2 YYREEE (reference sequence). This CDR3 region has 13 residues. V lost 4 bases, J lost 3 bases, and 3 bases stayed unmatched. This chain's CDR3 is CASSQTGYYGYTF. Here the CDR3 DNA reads TGTGCCAGCAGCCAGACAGGGTACTATGGCTACACCTTC.

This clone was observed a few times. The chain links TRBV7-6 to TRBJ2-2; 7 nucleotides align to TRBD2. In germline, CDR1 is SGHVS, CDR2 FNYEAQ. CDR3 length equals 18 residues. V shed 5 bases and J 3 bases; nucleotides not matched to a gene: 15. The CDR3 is CASSPRWKAGEDTGELFF. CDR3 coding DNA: TGTGCCAGCAGCCCTCGCTGGAAGGCGGGAGAGGACACCGGGGAGCTGTTTTTT.

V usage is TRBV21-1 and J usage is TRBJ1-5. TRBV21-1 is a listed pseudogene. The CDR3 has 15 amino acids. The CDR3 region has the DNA TGTGCCAGCAGCAAAGGGGGACTACTGGAGCAGCCCCAGCATTTT. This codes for CASSKGGLLEQPQHF.

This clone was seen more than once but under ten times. This chain's CDR3 is CASVPPSGRADWEQFF. DNA of the CDR3: TGTGCCAGCGTACCCCCTAGCGGGAGGGCCGATTGGGAGCAGTTCTTC. The rearrangement uses TRBV21-1 and TRBJ2-1; TRBD2, the D gene given by the table, was not confirmed from the DNA. TRBV21-1 is tagged as a pseudogene. The length of the CDR3 is 16 residues.

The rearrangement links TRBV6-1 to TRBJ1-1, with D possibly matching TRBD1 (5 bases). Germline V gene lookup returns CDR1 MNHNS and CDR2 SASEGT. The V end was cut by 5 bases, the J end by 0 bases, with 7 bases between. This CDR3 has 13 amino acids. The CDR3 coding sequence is TGTGCCAGCAGTTCAGGGATGAACACTGAAGCTTTCTTT. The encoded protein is CASSSGMNTEAFF.

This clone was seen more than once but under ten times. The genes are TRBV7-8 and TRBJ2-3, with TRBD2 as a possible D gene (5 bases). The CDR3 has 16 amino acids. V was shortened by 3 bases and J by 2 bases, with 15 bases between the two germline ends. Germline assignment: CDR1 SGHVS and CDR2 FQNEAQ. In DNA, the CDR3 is TGTGCCAGCAGCTTCCGGACTCGTAAACTCACAGATACGCAGTATTTT. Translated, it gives CASSFRTRKLTDTQYF.

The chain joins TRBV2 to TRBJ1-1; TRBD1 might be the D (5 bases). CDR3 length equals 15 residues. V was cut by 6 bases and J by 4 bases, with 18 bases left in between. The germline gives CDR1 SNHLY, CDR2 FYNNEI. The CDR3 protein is CASRASRGAGTEAFF. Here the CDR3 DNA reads TGTGCCAGCAGGGCCTCGAGGGGAGCGGGCACTGAAGCTTTCTTT.

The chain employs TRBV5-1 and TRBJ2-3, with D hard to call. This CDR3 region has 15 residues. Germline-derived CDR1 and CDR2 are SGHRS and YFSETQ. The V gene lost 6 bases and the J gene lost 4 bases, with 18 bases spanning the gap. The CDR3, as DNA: TGCGCCAGCACCCGCAGTATTTTAGGAGCAGATACGCAGTATTTT. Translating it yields CASTRSILGADTQYF.

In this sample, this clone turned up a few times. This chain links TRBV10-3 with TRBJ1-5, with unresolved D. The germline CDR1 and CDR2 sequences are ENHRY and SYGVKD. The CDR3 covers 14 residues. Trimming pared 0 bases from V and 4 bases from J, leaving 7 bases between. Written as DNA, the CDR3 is TGTGCCATCAGTGAGTCGAGAGGGAATCAGCCCCAGCATTTT. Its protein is CAISESRGNQPQHF.

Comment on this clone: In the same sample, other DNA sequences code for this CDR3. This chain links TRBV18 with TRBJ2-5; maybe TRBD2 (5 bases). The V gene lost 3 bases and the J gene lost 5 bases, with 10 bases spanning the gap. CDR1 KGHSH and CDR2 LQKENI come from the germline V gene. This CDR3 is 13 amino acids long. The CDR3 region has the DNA TGTGCCAGCTCACCCGGACTTCAGGAGACCCAGTACTTC. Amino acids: CASSPGLQETQYF.

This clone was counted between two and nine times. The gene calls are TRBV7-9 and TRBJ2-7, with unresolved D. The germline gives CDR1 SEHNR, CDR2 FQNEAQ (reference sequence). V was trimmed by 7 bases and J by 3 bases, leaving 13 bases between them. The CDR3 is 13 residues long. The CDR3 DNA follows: TGTGCCAGCATCCGGAGACCGTTCTACGAGCAGTACGTC. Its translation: CASIRRPFYEQYV.

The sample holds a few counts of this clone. CDR3 amino acids: CASSQPDRVGNTGELFF. The CDR3 nucleotides are TGCGCCAGCAGTCAACCGGACAGGGTTGGGAACACCGGGGAGCTGTTTTTT. The rearrangement joins TRBV23-1 to TRBJ2-2; 8 bases fit TRBD1. TRBV23-1 is classed as an ORF, of uncertain function. Trimming took 2 bases from V and 1 from J; bases not matched to a gene: 6. This CDR3 is 17 amino acids long.

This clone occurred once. The CDR3 DNA sequence: TGTGCCAGCTCACCCTCGGGAGGACCCAACACTGAAGCTTTCTTT. It specifies CASSPSGGPNTEAFF. The chain couples TRBV18 to TRBJ1-1; no clear D. The CDR3 is 15 amino acids. The germline V gene has CDR1 KGHSH and CDR2 LQKENI. The germline V and J ends were trimmed by 3 bases and 2 bases, with 13 bases remaining between them. The full variable domain, completed using reference TRBV18 and TRBJ1-1, is NAGVMQNPRHLVRRRGQEARLRCSPMKGHSHVYWYRQLPEEGLKFMVYLQKENIIDESGMPKERFSAEFPKEGPSILRIQQVVRGDSAAYFCASSPSGGPNTEAFFGQGTRLTVV.

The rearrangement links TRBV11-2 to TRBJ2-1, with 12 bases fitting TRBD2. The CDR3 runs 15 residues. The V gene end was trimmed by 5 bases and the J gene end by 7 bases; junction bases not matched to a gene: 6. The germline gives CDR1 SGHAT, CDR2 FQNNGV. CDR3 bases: TGTGCCAGCAGCCAGACTAGCGGGAGTGCGAATGAGCAGTTCTTC. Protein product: CASSQTSGSANEQFF.

The chain's CDR3 is CASSQGTITDTQYF. CDR3 sequence (DNA): TGTGCCAGCAGCCAAGGGACTATCACAGATACGCAGTATTTT. The gene calls are TRBV16 and TRBJ2-3, with 7 bases matching TRBD2. The length of the CDR3 is 14 residues. Germline trimming cut 2 bases from V and 2 bases from J; bases unmatched to any gene: 1. Germline V gene sequence: CDR1 KGHSY, CDR2 FQNENV.

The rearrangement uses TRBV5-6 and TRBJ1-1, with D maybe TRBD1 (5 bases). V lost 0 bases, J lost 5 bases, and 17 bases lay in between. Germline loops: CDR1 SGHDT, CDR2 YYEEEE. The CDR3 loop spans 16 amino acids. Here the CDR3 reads CASSLGLGLFGTEAFF. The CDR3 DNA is TGTGCCAGCAGCTTGGGTCTGGGGCTCTTCGGGACTGAAGCTTTCTTT.

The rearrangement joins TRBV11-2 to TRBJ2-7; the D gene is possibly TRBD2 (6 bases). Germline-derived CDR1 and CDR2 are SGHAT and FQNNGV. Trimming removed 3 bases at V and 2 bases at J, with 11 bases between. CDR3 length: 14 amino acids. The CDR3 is CASSFNGGAYEQYV. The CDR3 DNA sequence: TGTGCCAGCAGCTTCAATGGCGGGGCCTACGAGCAGTACGTC.

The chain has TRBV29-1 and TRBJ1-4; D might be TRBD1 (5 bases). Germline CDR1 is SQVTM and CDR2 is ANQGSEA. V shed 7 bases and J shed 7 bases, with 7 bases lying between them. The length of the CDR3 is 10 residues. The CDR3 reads CSAGAEKLFF. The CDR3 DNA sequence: TGCAGCGCTGGGGCTGAAAAACTGTTTTTT.

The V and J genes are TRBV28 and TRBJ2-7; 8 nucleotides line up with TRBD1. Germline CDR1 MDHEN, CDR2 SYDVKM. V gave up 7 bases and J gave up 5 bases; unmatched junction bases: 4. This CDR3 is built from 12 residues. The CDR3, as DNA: TGTGCCAGCAACTTACAGGGGGACGAGCAGTACTTC. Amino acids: CASNLQGDEQYF.

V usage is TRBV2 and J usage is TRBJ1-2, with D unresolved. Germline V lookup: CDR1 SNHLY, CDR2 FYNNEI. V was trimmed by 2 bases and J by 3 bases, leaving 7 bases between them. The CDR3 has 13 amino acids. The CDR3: CASSEQADYGYTF. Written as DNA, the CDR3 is TGTGCCAGCAGTGAACAGGCAGACTATGGCTACACCTTC.

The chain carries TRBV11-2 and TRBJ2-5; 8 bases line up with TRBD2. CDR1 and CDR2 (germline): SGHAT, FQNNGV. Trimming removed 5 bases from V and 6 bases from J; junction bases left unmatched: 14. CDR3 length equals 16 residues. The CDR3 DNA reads TGTGCCAGCAGCGGCCGTGGGTCGAGCGGGAGTAAGACCCAGTACTTC. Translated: CASSGRGSSGSKTQYF. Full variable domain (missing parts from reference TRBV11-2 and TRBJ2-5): EAGVAQSPRYKIIEKRQSVAFWCNPISGHATLYWYQQILGQGPKLLIQFQNNGVVDDSQLPKDRFSAERLKGVDSTLKIQPAKLEDSAVYLCASSGRGSSGSKTQYFGPGTRLLVL.

CDR3: CAWSWREKLFF. CDR3 in DNA: TGTGCCTGGAGTTGGCGGGAAAAACTGTTTTTT. This chain connects TRBV30 to TRBJ1-4, with D uncertain. In germline, CDR1 is GTSNPN, CDR2 SVGIG (reference sequence). This CDR3 is built from 11 residues. Trimming took off 2 bases at V and 8 bases at J, with 6 bases between the two ends.

CDR3 sequence reads: CASSLPSGHPEQFF. The DNA for the CDR3 is TGTGCCAGCAGCTTACCTAGCGGACACCCGGAGCAGTTCTTC. The chain links TRBV7-2 to TRBJ2-1; TRBD2 agrees at 7 bases. The germline CDR1 and CDR2 sequences are SGHTA and FQGNSA. The ends lost 2 bases at V and 10 bases at J; junction bases unmatched: 8. This CDR3 is built from 14 residues.

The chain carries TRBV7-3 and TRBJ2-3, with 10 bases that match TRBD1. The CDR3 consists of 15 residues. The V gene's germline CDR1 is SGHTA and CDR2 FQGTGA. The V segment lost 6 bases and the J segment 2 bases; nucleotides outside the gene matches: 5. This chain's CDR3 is CASSRDRGFTDTQYF. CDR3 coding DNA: TGTGCCAGCAGTCGGGACAGGGGCTTCACAGATACGCAGTATTTT.

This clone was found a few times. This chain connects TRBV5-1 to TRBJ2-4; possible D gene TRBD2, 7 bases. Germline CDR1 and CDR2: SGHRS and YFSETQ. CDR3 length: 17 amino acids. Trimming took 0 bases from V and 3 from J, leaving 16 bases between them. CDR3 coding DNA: TGCGCCAGCAGCTTGGCCGGATTCGGGGGGCTCAAAAACATTCAGTACTTC. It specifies CASSLAGFGGLKNIQYF.

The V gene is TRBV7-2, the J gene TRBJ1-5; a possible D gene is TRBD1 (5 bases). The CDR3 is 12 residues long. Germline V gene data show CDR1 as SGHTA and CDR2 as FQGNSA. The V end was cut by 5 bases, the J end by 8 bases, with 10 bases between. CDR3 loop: CASSLRGEPQHF. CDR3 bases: TGTGCCAGCAGCCTGCGGGGGGAGCCCCAGCATTTT.